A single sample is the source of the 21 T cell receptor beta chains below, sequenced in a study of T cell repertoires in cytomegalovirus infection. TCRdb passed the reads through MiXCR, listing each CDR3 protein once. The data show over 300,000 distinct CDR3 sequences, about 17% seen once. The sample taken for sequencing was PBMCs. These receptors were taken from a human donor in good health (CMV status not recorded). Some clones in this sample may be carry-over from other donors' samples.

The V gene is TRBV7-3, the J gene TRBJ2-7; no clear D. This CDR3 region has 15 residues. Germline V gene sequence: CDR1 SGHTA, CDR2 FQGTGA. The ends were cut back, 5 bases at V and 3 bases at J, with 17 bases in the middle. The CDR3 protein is CASSVGPVLGYEQYF. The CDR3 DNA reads TGTGCCAGCAGCGTAGGTCCGGTATTGGGCTACGAGCAGTACTTC.

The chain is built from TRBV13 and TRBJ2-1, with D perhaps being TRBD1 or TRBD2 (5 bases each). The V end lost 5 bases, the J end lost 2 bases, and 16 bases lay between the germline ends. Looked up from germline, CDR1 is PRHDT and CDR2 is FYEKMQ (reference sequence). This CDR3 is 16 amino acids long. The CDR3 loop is CASSLQGQRPYNEQFF. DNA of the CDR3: TGTGCCAGCAGCCTCCAGGGCCAGCGGCCCTACAATGAGCAGTTCTTC.

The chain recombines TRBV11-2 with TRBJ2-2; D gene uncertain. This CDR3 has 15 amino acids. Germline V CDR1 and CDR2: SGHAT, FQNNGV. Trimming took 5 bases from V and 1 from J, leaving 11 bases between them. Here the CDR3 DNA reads TGTGCCAGCAGCCCTATTTGGGGGAACACCGGGGAGCTGTTTTTT. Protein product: CASSPIWGNTGELFF.

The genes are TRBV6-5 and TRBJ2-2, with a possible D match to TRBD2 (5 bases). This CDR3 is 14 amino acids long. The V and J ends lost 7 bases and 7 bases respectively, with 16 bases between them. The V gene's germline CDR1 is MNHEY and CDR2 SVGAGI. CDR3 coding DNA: TGTGCCAGCAACACCGGCGAGGGCCTCGGGGAGCTGTTTTTT. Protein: CASNTGEGLGELFF.

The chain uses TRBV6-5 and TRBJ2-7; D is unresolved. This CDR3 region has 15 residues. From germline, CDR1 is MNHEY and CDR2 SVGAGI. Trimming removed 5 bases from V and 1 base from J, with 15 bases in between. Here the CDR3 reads CASSPYASGSYEQYF. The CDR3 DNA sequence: TGTGCCAGCAGTCCATACGCATCAGGATCCTACGAGCAGTACTTC.

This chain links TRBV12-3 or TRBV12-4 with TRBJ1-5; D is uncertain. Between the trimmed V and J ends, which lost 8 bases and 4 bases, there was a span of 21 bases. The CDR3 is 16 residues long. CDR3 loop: CASAESSGRLNQPQHF. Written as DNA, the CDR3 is TGTGCCAGCGCCGAGTCGTCCGGCAGGTTAAATCAGCCCCAGCATTTT.

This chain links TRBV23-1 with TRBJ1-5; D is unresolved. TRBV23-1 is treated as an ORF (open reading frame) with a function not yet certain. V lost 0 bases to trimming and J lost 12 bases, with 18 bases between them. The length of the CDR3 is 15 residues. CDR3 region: CASSQSLGSLSIQHF. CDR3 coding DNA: TGCGCCAGCAGTCAATCTCTTGGGAGTCTCAGTATCCAGCATTTT.

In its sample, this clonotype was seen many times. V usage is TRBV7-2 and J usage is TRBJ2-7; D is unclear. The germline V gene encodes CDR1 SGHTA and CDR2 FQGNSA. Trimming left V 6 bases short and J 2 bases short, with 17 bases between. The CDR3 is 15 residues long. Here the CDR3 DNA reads TGTGCCAGCAGTCTTCGCTTTAATGGGGCCTACGAGCAGTACTTC. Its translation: CASSLRFNGAYEQYF.

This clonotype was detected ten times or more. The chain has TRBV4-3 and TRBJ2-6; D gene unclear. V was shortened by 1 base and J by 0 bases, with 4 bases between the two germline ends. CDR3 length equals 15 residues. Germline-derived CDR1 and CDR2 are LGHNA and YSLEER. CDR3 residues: CASSQVSSGANVLTF. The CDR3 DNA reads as TGCGCCAGCAGCCAAGTTTCCTCTGGGGCCAACGTCCTGACTTTC.

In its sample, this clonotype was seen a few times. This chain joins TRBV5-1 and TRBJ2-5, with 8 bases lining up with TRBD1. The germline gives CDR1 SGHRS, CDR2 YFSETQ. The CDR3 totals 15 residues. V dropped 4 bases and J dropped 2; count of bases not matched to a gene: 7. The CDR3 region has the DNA TGCGCCAGCAGCGTGGACAGGGATGGACAAGAGACCCAGTACTTC. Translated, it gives CASSVDRDGQETQYF.

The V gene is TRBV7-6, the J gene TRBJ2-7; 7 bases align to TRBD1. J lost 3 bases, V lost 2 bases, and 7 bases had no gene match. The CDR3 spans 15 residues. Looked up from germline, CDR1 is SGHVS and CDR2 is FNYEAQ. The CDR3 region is CASSLQGGAGYEQYF. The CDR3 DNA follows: TGTGCCAGCAGCTTACAAGGGGGCGCGGGCTACGAGCAGTACTTC.

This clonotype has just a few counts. The CDR3: CASSSGLGELFF. The DNA of the CDR3 is TGTGCCAGCAGCTCCGGCCTGGGGGAACTGTTTTTT. The chain joins TRBV3-1 to TRBJ1-4; D might be TRBD1 (5 bases). Looked up from germline, CDR1 is LGHDT and CDR2 is YNNKEL (reference sequence). Trimming shortened V by 5 bases and J by 12 bases, and 13 bases separated the two germline ends. CDR3 length equals 12 residues. The full variable domain, completed using reference TRBV3-1 and TRBJ1-4, is DTAVSQTPKYLVTQMGNDKSIKCEQNLGHDTMYWYKQDSKKFLKIMFSYNNKELIINETVPNRFSPKSPDKAHLNLHINSLELGDSAVYFCASSSGLGELFFGSGTQLSVL.

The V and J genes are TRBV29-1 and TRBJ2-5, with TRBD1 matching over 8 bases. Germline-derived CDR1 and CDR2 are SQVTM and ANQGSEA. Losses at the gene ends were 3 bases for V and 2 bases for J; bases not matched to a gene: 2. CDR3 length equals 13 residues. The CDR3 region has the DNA TGCAGCGTTGACAGGGGGCTTCAAGAGACCCAGTACTTC. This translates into CSVDRGLQETQYF.

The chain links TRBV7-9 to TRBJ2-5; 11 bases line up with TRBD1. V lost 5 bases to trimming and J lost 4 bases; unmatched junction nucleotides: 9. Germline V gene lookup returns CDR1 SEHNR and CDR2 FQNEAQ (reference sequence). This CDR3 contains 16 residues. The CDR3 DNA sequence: TGTGCCAGCAGCCCCTGGACAGGGGGCGCGGGAGAGACCCAGTACTTC. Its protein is CASSPWTGGAGETQYF.

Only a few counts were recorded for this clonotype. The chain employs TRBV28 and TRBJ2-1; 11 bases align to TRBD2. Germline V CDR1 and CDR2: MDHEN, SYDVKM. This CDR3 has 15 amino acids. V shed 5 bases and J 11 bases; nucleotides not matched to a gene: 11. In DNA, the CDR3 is TGTGCCAGCAGTCTAGCGGGGGGCGCTTTACAAAAGCAGTTCTTC. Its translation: CASSLAGGALQKQFF.

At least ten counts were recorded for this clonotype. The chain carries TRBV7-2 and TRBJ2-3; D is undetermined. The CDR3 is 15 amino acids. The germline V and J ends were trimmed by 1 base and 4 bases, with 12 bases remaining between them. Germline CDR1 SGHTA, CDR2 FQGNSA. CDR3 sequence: CASSLGSLTADTQYF. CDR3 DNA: TGTGCCAGCAGCTTAGGGTCCTTGACGGCAGATACGCAGTATTTT.

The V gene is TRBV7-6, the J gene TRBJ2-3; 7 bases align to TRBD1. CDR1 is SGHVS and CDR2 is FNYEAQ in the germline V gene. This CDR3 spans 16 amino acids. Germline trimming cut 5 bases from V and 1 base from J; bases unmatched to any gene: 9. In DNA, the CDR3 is TGTGCCAGCAGCCCCCCAGCCGGGACAGGCACAGATACGCAGTATTTT. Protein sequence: CASSPPAGTGTDTQYF.

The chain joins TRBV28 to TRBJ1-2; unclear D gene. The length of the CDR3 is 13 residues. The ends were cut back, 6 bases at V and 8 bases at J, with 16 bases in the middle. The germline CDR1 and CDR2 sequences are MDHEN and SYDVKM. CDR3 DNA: TGTGCCAGCAGCGCAGTCGGAGTATGGGGCTACACCTTC. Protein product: CASSAVGVWGYTF.

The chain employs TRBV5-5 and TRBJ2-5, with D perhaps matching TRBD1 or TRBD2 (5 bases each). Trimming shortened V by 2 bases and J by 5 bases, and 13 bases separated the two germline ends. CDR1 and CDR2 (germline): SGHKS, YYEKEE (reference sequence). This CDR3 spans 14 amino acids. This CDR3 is CASSFPTRGETQYF. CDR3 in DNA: TGTGCCAGCAGCTTTCCGACGAGGGGTGAGACCCAGTACTTC.

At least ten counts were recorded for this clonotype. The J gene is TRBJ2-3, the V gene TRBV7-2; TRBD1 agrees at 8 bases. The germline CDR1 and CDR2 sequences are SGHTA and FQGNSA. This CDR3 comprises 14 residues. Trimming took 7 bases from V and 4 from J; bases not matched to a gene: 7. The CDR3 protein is CASTWTGSPDTQYF. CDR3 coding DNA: TGTGCCAGCACGTGGACAGGGTCCCCAGATACGCAGTATTTT.

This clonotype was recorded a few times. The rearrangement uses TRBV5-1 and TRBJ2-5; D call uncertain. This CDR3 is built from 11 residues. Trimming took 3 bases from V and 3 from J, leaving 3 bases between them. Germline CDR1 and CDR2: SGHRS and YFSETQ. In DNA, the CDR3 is TGCGCCAGCAGCTATGAAGAGACCCAGTACTTC. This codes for CASSYEETQYF.